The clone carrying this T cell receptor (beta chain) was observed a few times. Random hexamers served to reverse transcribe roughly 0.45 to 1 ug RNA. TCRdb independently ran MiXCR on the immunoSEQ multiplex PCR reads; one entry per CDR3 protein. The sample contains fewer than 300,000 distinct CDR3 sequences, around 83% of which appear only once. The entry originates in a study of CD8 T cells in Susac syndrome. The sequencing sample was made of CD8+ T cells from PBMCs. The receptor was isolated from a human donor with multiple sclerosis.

As DNA, the CDR3 is TGCAGCGTTGATGGGGGCTCCACCAATGAGCAGTTCTTC. This translates into CSVDGGSTNEQFF. The V and J genes are TRBV29-1 and TRBJ2-1; tentatively, D is TRBD1 (6 bases). This CDR3 region has 13 residues. V was shortened by 3 bases and J by 6 bases, with 12 bases between the two germline ends. Germline-derived CDR1 and CDR2 are SQVTM and ANQGSEA.